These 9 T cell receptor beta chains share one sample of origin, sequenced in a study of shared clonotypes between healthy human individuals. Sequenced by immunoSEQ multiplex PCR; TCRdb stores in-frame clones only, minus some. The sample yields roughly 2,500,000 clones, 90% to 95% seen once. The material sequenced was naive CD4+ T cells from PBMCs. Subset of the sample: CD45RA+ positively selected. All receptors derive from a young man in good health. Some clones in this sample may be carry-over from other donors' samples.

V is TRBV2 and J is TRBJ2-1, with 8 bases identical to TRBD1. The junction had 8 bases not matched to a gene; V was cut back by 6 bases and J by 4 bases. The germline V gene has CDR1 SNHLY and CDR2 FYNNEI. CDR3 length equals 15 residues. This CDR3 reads CASSETGTGYNEQFF. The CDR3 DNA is TGTGCCAGCAGCGAAACCGGGACAGGTTACAATGAGCAGTTCTTC.

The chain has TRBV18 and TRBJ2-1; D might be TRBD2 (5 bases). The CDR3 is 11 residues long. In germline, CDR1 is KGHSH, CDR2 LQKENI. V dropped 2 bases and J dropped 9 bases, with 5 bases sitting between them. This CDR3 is CASSPGSEQFF. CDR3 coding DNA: TGTGCCAGCTCACCAGGGAGTGAGCAGTTCTTC.

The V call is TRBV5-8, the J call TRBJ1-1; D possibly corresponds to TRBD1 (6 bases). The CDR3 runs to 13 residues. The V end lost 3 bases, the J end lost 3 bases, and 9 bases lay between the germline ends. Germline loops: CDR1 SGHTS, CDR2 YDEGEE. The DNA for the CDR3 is TGTGCCAGCAGCTCGGACAGCCACACTGAAGCTTTCTTT. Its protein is CASSSDSHTEAFF. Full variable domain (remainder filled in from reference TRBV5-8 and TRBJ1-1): EAGVTQSPTHLIKTRGQQATLRCSPISGHTSVYWYQQALGLGLQFLLWYDEGEERNRGNFPPRFSGRQFPNYSSELNVNALELEDSALYLCASSSDSHTEAFFGQGTRLTVV.

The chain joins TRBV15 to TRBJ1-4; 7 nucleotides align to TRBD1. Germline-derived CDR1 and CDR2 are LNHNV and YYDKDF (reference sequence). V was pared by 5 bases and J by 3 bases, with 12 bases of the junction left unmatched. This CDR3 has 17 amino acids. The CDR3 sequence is CATSPTGQVTANEKLFF. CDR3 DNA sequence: TGTGCCACCAGCCCAACTGGACAGGTCACCGCTAATGAAAAACTGTTTTTT. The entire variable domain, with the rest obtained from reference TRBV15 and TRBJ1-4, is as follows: DAMVIQNPRYQVTQFGKPVTLSCSQTLNHNVMYWYQQKSSQAPKLLFHYYDKDFNNEADTPDNFQSRRPNTSFCFLDIRSPGLGDTAMYLCATSPTGQVTANEKLFFGSGTQLSVL.

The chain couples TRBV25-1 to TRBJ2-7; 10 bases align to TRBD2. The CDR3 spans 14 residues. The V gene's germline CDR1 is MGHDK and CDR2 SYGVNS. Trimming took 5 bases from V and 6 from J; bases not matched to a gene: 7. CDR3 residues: CASSPLAGVSEQYF. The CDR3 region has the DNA TGTGCCAGCAGTCCCCTAGCGGGAGTTTCCGAGCAGTACTTC.

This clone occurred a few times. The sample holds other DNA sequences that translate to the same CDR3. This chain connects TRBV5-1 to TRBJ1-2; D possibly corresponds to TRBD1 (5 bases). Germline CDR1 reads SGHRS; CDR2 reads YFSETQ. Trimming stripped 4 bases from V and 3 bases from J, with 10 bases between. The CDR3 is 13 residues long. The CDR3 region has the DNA TGCGCCAGCAGCCTTGGGGGTGACTATGGCTACACCTTC. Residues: CASSLGGDYGYTF.

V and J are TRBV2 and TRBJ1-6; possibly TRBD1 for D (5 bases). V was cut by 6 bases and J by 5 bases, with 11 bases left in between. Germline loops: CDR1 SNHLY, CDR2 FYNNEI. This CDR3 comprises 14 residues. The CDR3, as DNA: TGTGCCAGCAGGGGGCCTGTAGATAATTCACCCCTCCACTTT. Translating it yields CASRGPVDNSPLHF.

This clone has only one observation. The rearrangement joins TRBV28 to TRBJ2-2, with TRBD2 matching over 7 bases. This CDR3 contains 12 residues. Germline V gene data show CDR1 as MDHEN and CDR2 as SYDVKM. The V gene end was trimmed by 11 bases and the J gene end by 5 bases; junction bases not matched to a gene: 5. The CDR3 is CAGGGRTGELFF. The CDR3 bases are TGTGCCGGCGGGGGTAGAACCGGGGAGCTGTTTTTT.

DNA of the CDR3: TGTGCCAGCAGCTTAGAGGGTCAAGAGACCCAGTACTTC. This encodes CASSLEGQETQYF. This chain uses TRBV11-1 with TRBJ2-5; the D is unclear. Trimming took off 1 base at V and 2 bases at J, with 5 bases between the two ends. Germline V gene lookup returns CDR1 SGHAT and CDR2 FQDESV (reference sequence). This CDR3 spans 13 amino acids.